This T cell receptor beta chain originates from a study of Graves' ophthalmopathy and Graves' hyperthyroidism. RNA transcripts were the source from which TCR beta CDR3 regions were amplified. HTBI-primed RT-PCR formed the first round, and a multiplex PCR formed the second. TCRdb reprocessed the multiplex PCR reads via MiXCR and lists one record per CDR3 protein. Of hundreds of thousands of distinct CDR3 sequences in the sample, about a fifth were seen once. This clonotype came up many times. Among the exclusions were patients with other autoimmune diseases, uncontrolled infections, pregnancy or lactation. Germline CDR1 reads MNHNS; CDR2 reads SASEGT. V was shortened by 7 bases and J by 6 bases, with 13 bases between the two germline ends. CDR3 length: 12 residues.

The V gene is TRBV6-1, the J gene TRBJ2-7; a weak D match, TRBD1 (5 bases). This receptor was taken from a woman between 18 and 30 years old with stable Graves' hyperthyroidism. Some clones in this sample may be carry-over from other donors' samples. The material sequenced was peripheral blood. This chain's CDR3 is CASTPTRGEQYF. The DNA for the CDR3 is TGTGCCAGCACCCCCACAAGGGGCGAGCAGTACTTC.